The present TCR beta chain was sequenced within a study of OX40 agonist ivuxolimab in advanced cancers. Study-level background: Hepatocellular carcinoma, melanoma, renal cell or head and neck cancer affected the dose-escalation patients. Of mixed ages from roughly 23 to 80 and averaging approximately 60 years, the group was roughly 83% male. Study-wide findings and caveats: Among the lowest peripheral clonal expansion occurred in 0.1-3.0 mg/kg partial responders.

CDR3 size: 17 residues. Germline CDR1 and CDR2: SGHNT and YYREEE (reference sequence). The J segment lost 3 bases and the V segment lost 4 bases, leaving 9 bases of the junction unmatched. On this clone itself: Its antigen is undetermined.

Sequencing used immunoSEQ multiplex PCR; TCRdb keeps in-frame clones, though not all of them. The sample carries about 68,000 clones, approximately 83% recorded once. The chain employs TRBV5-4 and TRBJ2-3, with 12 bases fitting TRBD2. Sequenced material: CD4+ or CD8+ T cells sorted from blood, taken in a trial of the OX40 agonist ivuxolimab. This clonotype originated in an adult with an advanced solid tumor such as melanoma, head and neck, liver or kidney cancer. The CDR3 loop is CASSPTSGGRNTDTQYF. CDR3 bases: TGTGCCAGCAGCCCTACTAGCGGGGGGCGGAATACAGATACGCAGTATTTT.